One sample yielded the 15 T cell receptor beta chains listed below, sequenced in a study of CD8+CD57+ T cells in acquired aplastic anemia. According to the study, genomic DNA was the template for TCR beta VDJ and CDR3 profiling. TCRdb reprocessed the reads via MiXCR and lists one record per CDR3 protein. This table holds roughly 170,000 distinct CDR3 sequences, 45% to 60% found once. The sequenced patients had an expansion of CD8+CD57+ cells seen by flow cytometry. The sample taken for sequencing was sorted CD4+, CD8+, or CD8+CD57+ T cells (not recorded which) from PBMCs. Receptors originate from a human donor with aplastic anemia.

V gene TRBV7-2 combines with J gene TRBJ2-7; no firm D call. The CDR3 length is 14 residues. V lost 3 bases and J 6 bases, leaving 15 bases between the germline ends. CDR1 and CDR2 (germline): SGHTA, FQGNSA. The DNA of the CDR3 is TGTGCCAGCAGCTTGGAACCCCAAGGGCTCGAGCAGTACTTC. This encodes CASSLEPQGLEQYF.

In nucleotides, the CDR3 is TGTGCCAGCACCCAGGGGCCAGTCGAGACCCAGTACTTC. This encodes CASTQGPVETQYF. V is TRBV7-2 and J is TRBJ2-5, with D perhaps matching TRBD1 (6 bases). The germline V gene encodes CDR1 SGHTA and CDR2 FQGNSA. Trimming cost V 7 bases and J 5 bases, with 14 bases left between them. This CDR3 has 13 residues. Full variable domain (remainder filled in from reference TRBV7-2 and TRBJ2-5): GAGVSQSPSNKVTEKGKDVELRCDPISGHTALYWYRQSLGQGLEFLIYFQGNSAPDKSGLPSDRFSAERTGGSVSTLTIQRTQQEDSAVYLCASTQGPVETQYFGPGTRLLVL.

At least ten counts were recorded for this clonotype. The genes are TRBV12-3 or TRBV12-4 and TRBJ2-5, with D hard to call. The ends were cut back, 1 base at V and 4 bases at J, with 7 bases in the middle. The CDR3 contains 13 residues. In DNA form, the CDR3 reads TGTGCCAGCAGTTTAGGGGAACGAGAGACCCAGTACTTC. Translation: CASSLGERETQYF.

This clonotype has at least ten counts. V and J are TRBV9 and TRBJ2-1; D remains ambiguous. Germline loops: CDR1 SGDLS, CDR2 YYNGEE. The CDR3 loop spans 12 amino acids. V lost 0 bases and J 8 bases, leaving 6 bases between the germline ends. This chain's CDR3 is CASSVATDEQFF. The CDR3 nucleotides are TGTGCCAGCAGCGTAGCTACAGATGAGCAGTTCTTC.

This rearrangement joins TRBV5-4 to TRBJ2-3; 9 positions match TRBD1. Germline CDR1 is SGHNT and CDR2 is YYREEE (reference sequence). CDR3 length: 17 amino acids. V dropped 0 bases and J dropped 5; count of bases not matched to a gene: 10. CDR3: CASSLVSGQGKIDTQYF. The CDR3 DNA sequence: TGTGCCAGCAGCTTGGTTAGCGGACAGGGGAAGATAGATACGCAGTATTTT.

This chain links TRBV28 with TRBJ1-3, with D hard to call. There are 17 residues in the CDR3. From germline, CDR1 is MDHEN and CDR2 SYDVKM. Trimming pared 2 bases from V and 0 bases from J, leaving 14 bases between. CDR3 coding DNA: TGTGCCAGCAGTTTAGTGGGGTTAGGTCTCTCTGGAAACACCATATATTTT. Translated: CASSLVGLGLSGNTIYF.

The sample holds a few counts of this clonotype. This chain connects TRBV19 to TRBJ1-3; TRBD1 is a possible D gene (5 bases). This CDR3 region has 14 residues. In germline, CDR1 is LNHDA, CDR2 SQIVND (reference sequence). The V and J ends lost 6 bases and 3 bases respectively, with 12 bases between them. CDR3 sequence: CASSHMGLGNTIYF. As DNA, the CDR3 is TGTGCCAGTAGCCACATGGGACTTGGAAACACCATATATTTT. Full variable domain (remainder filled in from reference TRBV19 and TRBJ1-3): DGGITQSPKYLFRKEGQNVTLSCEQNLNHDAMYWYRQDPGQGLRLIYYSQIVNDFQKGDIAEGYSVSREKKESFPLTVTSAQKNPTAFYLCASSHMGLGNTIYFGEGSWLTVV.

This chain links TRBV19 with TRBJ2-7; D remains ambiguous. The germline V gene encodes CDR1 LNHDA and CDR2 SQIVND (reference sequence). The CDR3 length is 14 residues. Between the trimmed V and J ends, which lost 3 bases and 6 bases, there was a span of 15 bases. This CDR3 reads CASSMIRREVEQYF. As DNA, the CDR3 is TGTGCCAGTAGTATGATCCGTCGTGAGGTCGAGCAGTACTTC.

The chain couples TRBV11-2 to TRBJ2-1; TRBD1 matches at 8 bases. V gave up 7 bases and J gave up 4 bases; unmatched junction bases: 6. The CDR3 loop spans 14 amino acids. Germline V gene lookup returns CDR1 SGHAT and CDR2 FQNNGV. This CDR3 is CASISGTGYNEQFF. The CDR3 DNA reads as TGTGCCAGCATCTCCGGGACAGGTTACAATGAGCAGTTCTTC.

The chain couples TRBV5-1 to TRBJ2-3; 9 bases are a match to TRBD2. The CDR3 consists of 16 residues. V shed 2 bases and J 2 bases; nucleotides not matched to a gene: 6. Germline V gene lookup returns CDR1 SGHRS and CDR2 YFSETQ. The CDR3 spells CASSFLLAGNTDTQYF. In nucleotides, the CDR3 is TGCGCCAGCAGCTTCTTGCTAGCGGGGAACACAGATACGCAGTATTTT.

The table lists this clonotype with many counts. DNA of the CDR3: TGCGCCAGCAGCTCGCGTGGCGGGGGAGCAAATGAGCAGTTCTTC. This translates into CASSSRGGGANEQFF. The chain uses TRBV4-1 and TRBJ2-1; TRBD2 agrees at 7 bases. The CDR3 has 15 amino acids. Germline V gene sequence: CDR1 MGHRA, CDR2 YSYEKL. The V segment lost 5 bases and the J segment 7 bases; nucleotides outside the gene matches: 11.

This clonotype appeared many times. The V and J genes are TRBV6-1 and TRBJ1-6; tentative D call: TRBD1 (5 bases). The CDR3 has 13 residues. Trimming removed 8 bases from V and 4 bases from J, with 9 bases in between. Germline V gene data show CDR1 as MNHNS and CDR2 as SASEGT. CDR3: CASGTEYNSPLHF. The CDR3 DNA follows: TGTGCCAGCGGGACCGAATATAATTCACCCCTCCACTTT.

The chain is built from TRBV15 and TRBJ2-1; 15 bases map to TRBD2. There are 17 residues in the CDR3. V shed 6 bases and J 9 bases; nucleotides not matched to a gene: 12. Germline values: CDR1 LNHNV, CDR2 YYDKDF (reference sequence). The CDR3 region has the DNA TGTGCCACCAGAATAGGATCCGGGACTAGCGGGGGGTTTGAGCAGTTCTTC. Amino acids: CATRIGSGTSGGFEQFF.

The chain carries TRBV7-6 and TRBJ2-3, with a possible D match to TRBD1 (6 bases). The CDR3 is 15 residues long. V shed 6 bases and J shed 2 bases, with 15 bases lying between them. Germline CDR1 reads SGHVS; CDR2 reads FNYEAQ. CDR3 nucleotides: TGTGCCAGCAGAGATGGGGGCGGGTACACAGATACGCAGTATTTT. Translated, it gives CASRDGGGYTDTQYF.

This chain links TRBV11-1 with TRBJ2-1, with D possibly being TRBD2 (5 bases). The CDR3 is 14 amino acids. The germline V gene has CDR1 SGHAT and CDR2 FQDESV (reference sequence). Trimming pared 8 bases from V and 7 bases from J, leaving 18 bases between. This CDR3 reads CASQPEQRTNEQFF. In DNA form, the CDR3 reads TGTGCCAGCCAACCCGAACAGCGGACGAATGAGCAGTTCTTC.